What follows is one TCR beta chain and its context. Only in-frame clones appear in the TCRdb table, and some are missing; sequencing was by immunoSEQ multiplex PCR. This sample has over 45,000 clones, with about 70% found just once. The data were obtained in a study of blood T cell repertoires in COVID-19. Study summary: There were acute and convalescent COVID-19 samples, and they came from the United States, Italy and Spain. T cells, B-cell-depleted T cells, or PBMCs provided the cDNA or gDNA that served as material.

V was cut by 5 bases and J by 0 bases, with 12 bases left in between. Looked up from germline, CDR1 is SGHRS and CDR2 is YFSETQ. This CDR3 comprises 14 residues. The chain employs TRBV5-1 and TRBJ2-7; maybe TRBD1 (5 bases). The origin of this receptor is a woman in her 50s with active or convalescent COVID-19. Sequencing was carried out using peripheral blood. The CDR3 region is CASSRGTSSYEQYF. The CDR3 bases are TGCGCCAGCAGTAGGGGTACAAGCTCCTACGAGCAGTACTTC. The whole variable domain, filled in from reference TRBV5-1 and TRBJ2-7, reads KAGVTQTPRYLIKTRGQQVTLSCSPISGHRSVSWYQQTPGQGLQFLFEYFSETQRNKGNFPGRFSGRQFSNSRSEMNVSTLELGDSALYLCASSRGTSSYEQYFGPGTRLTVT.